This T cell receptor (beta chain) was documented in a study of T-cell memory formation after mild COVID-19. General study findings and limits: Detection of some responders pre-infection suggested pre-existing cross-reactive memory T cells participated. The study found contracting CD4+ clones mainly in CM and EM and contracting CD8+ clones in EMRA.

This clonotype showed up just a few times. What it binds is unknown. From the 5' RACE reads, TCRdb called clonotypes with MiXCR, one entry per CDR3 protein. Of fewer than 350,000 distinct CDR3 sequences listed, approximately 7.6% were seen once; the top ten hold 20% to 25%. Germline V CDR1 and CDR2: DFQATT, SNEGSKA (reference sequence). V was pared by 5 bases and J by 3 bases, with 4 bases of the junction left unmatched. The CDR3 is 12 amino acids. What was sequenced was PBMCs or a T cell subset sorted from them (not recorded which). This rearrangement joins TRBV20-1 to TRBJ2-7, with 7 bases matching TRBD1. The source of this sequence is a man in his late teens or twenties who had mild COVID-19 (a few samples of this study predate the infection). Cell type and time point are not known. CDR3 loop: CSAGDSFYEQYF. The CDR3 coding sequence is TGCAGTGCTGGGGACAGCTTCTACGAGCAGTACTTC.